Sequencing of this TCR beta chain was carried out in a study of cytomegalovirus exposure and HLA in healthy donors. Overall study context: Samples from HLA-typed donors yielded approximately 88 million unique TCRs in an early data release. Across under 450 genotyped donors, roughly 80% landed in the Caucasian-associated ancestry cluster.

General observations from the study: TCR beta V segments were, for the most part, productive about 87% or about 30% of the time in an earlier analysis. Later analysis associated a missense DCLRE1C variant with TCR beta V- and J-gene trimming.

This CDR3 spans 13 amino acids. Trimming cost V 3 bases and J 5 bases; bases outside gene matches: 3. Germline V lookup: CDR1 SGHNT, CDR2 YYREEE (reference sequence). With 60 Vbeta and 13 Jbeta primers, the PCR was carried out. Clones were read by immunoSEQ multiplex PCR, and TCRdb kept only the in-frame ones, dropping some. The profile shows more than 95,000 clones, 81% of them singletons. A word on this clone: Its antigen is not known.

The J gene is TRBJ2-3, the V gene TRBV5-4; 7 bases line up with TRBD1. Source material: PBMCs. The TCR sequence derives from a man aged 18-30 years in good health and CMV-seropositive. CDR3: CASSWDSLDTQYF. CDR3 sequence (DNA): TGTGCCAGCAGCTGGGACAGTTTAGATACGCAGTATTTT.